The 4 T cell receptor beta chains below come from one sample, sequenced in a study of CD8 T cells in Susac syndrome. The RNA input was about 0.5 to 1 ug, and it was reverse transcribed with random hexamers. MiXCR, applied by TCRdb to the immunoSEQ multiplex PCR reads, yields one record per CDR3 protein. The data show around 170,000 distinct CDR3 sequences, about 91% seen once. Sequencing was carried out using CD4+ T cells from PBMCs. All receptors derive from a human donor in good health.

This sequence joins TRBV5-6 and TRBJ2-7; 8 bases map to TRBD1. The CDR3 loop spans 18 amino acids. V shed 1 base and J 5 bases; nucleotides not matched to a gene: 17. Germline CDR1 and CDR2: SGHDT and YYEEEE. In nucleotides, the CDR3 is TGTGCCAGCAGCTTGTTGTTCTCGAATCGGACAGGGAGCCACGAGCAGTACTTC. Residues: CASSLLFSNRTGSHEQYF.

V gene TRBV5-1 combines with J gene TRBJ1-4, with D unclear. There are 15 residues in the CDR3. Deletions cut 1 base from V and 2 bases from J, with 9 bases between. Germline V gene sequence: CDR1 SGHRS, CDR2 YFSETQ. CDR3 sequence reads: CASSLTAVTNEKLFF. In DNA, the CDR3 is TGCGCCAGCAGCTTGACTGCAGTCACTAATGAAAAACTGTTTTTT.

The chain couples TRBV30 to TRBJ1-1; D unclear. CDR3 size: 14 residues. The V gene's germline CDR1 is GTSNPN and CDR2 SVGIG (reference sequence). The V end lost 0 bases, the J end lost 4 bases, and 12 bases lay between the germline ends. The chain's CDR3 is CAWSVTGGGTEAFF. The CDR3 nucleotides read TGTGCCTGGAGTGTAACCGGTGGTGGCACTGAAGCTTTCTTT.

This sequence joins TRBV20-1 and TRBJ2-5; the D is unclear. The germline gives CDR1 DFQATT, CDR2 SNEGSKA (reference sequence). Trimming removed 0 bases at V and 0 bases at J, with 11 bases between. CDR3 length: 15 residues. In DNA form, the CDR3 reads TGCAGTGCTAGAGATAGAAAGGGTGACCAAGAGACCCAGTACTTC. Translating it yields CSARDRKGDQETQYF.